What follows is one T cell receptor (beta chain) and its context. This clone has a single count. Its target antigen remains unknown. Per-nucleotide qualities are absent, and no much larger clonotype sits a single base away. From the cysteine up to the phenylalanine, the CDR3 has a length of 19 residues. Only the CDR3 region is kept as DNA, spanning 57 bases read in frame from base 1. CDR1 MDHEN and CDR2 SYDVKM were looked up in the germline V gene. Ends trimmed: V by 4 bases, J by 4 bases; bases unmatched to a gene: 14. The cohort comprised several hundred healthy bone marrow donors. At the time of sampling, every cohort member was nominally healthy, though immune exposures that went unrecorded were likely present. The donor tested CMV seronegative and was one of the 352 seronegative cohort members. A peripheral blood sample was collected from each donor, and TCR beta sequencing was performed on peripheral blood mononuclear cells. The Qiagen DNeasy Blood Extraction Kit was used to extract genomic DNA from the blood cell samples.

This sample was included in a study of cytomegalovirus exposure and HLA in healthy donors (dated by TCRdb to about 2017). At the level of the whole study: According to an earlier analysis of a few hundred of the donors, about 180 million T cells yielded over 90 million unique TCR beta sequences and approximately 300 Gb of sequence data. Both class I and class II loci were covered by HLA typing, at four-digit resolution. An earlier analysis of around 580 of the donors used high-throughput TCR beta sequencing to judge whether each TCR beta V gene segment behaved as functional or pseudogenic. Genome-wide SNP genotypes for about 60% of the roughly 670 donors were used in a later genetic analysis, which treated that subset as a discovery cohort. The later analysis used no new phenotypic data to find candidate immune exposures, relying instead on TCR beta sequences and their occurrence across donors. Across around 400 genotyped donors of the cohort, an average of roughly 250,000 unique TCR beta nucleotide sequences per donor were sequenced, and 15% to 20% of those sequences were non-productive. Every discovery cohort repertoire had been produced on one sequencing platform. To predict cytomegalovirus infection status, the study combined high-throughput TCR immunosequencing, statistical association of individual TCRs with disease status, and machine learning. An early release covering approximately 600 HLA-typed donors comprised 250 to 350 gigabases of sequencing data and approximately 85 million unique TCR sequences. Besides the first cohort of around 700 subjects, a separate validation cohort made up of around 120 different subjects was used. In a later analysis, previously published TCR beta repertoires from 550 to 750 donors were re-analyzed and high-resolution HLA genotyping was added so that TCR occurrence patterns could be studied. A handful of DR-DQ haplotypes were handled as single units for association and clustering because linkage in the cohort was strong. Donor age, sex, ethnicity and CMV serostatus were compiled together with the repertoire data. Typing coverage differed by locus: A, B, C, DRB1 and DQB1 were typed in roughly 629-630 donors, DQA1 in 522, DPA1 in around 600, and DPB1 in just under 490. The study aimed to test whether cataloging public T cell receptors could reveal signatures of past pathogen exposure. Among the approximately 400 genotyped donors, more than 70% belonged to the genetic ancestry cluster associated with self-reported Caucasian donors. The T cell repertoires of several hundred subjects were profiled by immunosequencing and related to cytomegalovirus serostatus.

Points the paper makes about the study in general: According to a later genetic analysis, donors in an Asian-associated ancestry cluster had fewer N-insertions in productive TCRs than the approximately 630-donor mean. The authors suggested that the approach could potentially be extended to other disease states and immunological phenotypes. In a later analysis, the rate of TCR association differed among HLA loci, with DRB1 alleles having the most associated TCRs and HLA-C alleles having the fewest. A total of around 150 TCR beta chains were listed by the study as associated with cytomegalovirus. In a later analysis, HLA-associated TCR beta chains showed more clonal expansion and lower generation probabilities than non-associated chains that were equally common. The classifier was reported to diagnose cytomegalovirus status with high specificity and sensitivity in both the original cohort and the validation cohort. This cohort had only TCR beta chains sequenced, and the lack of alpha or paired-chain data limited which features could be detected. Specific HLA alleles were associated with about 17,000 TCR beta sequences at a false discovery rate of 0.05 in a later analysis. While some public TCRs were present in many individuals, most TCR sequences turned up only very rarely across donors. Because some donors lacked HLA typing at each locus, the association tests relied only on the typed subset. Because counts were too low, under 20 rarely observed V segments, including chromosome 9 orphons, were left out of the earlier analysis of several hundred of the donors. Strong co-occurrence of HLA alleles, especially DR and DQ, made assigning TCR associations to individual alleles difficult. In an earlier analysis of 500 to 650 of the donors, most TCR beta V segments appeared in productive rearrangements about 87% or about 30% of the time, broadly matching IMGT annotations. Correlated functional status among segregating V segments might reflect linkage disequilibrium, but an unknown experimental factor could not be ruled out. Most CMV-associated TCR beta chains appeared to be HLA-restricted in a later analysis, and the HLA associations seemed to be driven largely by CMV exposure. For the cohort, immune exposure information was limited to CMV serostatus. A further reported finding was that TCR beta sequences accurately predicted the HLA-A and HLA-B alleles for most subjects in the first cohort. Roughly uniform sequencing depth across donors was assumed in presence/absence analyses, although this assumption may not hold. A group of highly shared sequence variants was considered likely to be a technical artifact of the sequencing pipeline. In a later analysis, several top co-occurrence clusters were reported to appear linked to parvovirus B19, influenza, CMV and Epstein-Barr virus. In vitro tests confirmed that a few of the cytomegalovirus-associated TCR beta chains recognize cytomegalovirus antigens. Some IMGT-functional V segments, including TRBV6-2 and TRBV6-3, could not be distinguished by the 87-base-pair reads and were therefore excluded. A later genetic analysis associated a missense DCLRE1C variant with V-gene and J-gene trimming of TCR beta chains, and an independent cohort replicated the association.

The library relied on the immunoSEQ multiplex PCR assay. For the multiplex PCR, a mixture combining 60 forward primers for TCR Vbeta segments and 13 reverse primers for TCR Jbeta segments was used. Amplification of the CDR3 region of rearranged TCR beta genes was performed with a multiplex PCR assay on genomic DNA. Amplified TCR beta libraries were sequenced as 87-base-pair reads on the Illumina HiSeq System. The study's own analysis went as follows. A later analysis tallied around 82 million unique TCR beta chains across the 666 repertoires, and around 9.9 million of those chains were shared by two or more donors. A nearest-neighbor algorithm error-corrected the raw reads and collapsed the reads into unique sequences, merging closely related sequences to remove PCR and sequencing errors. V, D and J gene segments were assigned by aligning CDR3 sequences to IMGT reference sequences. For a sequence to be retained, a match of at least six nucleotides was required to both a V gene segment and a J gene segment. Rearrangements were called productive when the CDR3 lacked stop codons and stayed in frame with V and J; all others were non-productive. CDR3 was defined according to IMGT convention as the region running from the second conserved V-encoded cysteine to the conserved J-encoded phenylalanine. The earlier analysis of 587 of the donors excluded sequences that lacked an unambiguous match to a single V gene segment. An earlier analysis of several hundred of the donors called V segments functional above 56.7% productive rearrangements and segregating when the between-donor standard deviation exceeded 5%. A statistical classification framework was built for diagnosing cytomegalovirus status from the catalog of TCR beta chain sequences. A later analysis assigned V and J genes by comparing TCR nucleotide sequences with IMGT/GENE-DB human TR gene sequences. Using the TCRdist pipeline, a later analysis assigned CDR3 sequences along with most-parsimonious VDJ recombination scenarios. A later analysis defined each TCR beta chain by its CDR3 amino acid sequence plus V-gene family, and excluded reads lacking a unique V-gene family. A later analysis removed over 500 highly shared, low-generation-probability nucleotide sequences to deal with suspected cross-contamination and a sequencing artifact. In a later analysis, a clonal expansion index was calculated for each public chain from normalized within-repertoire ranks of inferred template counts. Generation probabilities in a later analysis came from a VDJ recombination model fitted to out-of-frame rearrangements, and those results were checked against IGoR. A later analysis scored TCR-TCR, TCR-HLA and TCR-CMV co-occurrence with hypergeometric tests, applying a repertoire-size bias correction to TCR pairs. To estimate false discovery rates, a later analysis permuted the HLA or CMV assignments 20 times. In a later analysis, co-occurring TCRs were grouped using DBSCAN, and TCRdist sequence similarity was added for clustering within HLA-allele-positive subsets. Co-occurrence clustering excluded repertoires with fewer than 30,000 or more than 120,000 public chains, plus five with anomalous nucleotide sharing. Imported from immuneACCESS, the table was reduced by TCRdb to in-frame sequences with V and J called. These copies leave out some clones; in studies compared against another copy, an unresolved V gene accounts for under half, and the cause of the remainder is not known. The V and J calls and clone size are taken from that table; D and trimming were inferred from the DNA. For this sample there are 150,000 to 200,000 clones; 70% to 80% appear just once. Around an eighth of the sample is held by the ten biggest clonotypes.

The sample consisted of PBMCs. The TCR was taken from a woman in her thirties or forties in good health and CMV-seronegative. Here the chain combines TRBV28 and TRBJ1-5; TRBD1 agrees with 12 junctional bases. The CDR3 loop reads CASSSWDRGREGNNQPQHF. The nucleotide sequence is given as TGTGCCAGCAGTTCCTGGGACAGGGGGCGGGAAGGTAATAATCAGCCCCAGCATTTT.